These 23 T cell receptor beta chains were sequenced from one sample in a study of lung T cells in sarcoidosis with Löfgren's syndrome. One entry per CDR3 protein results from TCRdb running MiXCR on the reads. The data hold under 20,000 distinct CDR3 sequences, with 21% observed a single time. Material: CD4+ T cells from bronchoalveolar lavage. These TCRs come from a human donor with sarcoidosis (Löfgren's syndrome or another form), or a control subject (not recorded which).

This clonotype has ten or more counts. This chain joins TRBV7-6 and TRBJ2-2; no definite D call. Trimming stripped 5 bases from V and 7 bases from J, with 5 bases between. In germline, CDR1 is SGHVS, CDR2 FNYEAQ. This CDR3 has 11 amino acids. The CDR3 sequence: CASSRDGELFF. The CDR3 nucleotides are TGTGCCAGCAGCAGGGACGGGGAGCTGTTTTTT.

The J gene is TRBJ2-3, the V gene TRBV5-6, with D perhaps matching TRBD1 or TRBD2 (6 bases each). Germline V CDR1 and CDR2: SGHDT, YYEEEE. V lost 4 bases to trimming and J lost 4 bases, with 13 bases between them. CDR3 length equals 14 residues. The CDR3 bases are TGTGCCAGCAGCCCGAGGGGGGTCGCAGATACGCAGTATTTT. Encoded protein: CASSPRGVADTQYF.

In nucleotides, the CDR3 is TGCGCCAGCAGCCCCTCAGGACAGTTCCCCGAGCAGTACTTC. Protein sequence: CASSPSGQFPEQYF. The rearrangement links TRBV5-1 to TRBJ2-7, with a tentative D call TRBD1 (6 bases). Germline V gene sequence: CDR1 SGHRS, CDR2 YFSETQ. Trimming removed 4 bases from V and 6 bases from J, with 17 bases in between. The CDR3 covers 14 residues.

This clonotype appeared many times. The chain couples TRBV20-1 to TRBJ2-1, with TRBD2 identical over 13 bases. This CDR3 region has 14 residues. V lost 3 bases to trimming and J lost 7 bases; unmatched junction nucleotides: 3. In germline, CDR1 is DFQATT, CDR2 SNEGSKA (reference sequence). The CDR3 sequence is CSARPGLAGNEQFF. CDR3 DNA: TGCAGTGCTAGGCCGGGACTAGCGGGAAATGAGCAGTTCTTC.

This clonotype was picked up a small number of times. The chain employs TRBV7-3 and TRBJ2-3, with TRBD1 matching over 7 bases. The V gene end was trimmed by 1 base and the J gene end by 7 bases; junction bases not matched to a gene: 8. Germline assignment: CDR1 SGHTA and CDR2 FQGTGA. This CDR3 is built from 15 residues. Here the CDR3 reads CASSLKGTESYTQYF. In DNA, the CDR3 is TGTGCCAGCAGCTTAAAGGGGACAGAGTCGTATACGCAGTATTTT.

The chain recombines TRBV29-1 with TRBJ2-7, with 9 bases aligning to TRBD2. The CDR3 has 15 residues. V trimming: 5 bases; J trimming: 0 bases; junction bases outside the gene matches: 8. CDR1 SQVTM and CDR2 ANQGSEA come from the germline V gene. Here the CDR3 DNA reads TGCAGCGTTTGGGCTAGCGGGACGAACTCCTACGAGCAGTACTTC. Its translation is CSVWASGTNSYEQYF.

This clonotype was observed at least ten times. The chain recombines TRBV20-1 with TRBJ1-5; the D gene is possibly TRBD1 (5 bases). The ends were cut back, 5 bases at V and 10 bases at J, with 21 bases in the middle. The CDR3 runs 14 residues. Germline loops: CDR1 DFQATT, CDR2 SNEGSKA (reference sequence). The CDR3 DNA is TGCAGTGCTCTTAATTCAGGGAATATTATACCCCAGCATTTT. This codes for CSALNSGNIIPQHF.

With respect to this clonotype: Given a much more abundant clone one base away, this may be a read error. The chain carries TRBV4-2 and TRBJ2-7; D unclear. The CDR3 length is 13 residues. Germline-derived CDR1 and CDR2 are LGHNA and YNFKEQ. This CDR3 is CASGQGERYEQYF. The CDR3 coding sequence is TGTGCCAGCGGCCAAGGCGAGCGCTACGAGCAGTACTTC.

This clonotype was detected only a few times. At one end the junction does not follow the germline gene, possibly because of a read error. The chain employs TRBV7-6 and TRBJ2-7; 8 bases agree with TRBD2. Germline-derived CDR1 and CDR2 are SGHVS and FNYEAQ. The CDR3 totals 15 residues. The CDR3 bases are TGTGCTAGCAGCTTATACTGGACTAGCAACGCCGAGCGGTACTTC. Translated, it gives CASSLYWTSNAERYF. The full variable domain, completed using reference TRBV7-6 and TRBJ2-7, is GAGVSQSPRYKVTKRGQDVALRCDPISGHVSLYWYRQALGQGPEFLTYFNYEAQQDKSGLPNDRFSAERPEGSISTLTIQRTEQRDSAMYRCASSLYWTSNAERYFGPGTRLTVT.

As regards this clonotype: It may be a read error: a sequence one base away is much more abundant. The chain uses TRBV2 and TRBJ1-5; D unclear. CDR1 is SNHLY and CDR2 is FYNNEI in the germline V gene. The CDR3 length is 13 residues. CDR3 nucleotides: TGTACCAGCAGTGGAACAGGCAATCAGCCCCAGCATTTT. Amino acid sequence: CTSSGTGNQPQHF.

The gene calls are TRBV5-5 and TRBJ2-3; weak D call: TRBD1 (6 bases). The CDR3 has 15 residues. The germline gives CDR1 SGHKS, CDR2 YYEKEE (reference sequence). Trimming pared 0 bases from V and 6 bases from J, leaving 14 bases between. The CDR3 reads CASSLGWGREDTQYF. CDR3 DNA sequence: TGTGCCAGCAGCTTGGGATGGGGGCGCGAGGATACGCAGTATTTT.

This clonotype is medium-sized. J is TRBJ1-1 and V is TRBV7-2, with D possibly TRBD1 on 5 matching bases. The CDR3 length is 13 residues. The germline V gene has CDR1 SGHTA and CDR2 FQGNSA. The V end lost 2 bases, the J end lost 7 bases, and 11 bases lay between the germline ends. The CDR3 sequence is CASSLSGINEAFF. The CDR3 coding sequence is TGTGCCAGCAGCTTATCAGGGATAAATGAAGCTTTCTTT.

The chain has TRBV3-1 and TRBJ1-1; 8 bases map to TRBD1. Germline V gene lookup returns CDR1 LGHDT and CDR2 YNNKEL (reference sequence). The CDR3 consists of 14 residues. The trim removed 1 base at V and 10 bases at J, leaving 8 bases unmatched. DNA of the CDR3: TGTGCCAGCAGCCAAGGAAGACAGGGGATTGGAGCTTTCTTT. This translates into CASSQGRQGIGAFF.

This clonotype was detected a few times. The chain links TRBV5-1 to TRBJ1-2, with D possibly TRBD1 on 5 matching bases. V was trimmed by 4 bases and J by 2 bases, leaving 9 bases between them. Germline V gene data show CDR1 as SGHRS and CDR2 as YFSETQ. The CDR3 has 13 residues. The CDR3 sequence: CASSQDRNYGYTF. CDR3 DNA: TGCGCCAGCAGCCAAGACAGAAACTATGGCTACACCTTC.

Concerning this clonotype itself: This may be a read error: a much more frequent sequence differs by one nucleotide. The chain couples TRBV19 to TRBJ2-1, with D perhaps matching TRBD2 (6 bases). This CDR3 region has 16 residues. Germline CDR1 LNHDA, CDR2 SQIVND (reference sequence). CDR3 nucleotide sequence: TGTGCCAGTAGTATCAGGGCTAGCGCTGGCTACAATGAGCAGTCCTTC. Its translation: CASSIRASAGYNEQSF.

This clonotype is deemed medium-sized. In DNA form, the CDR3 reads TGTGCCACCAGTTATAGGAACAATGAGCAGTTCTTC. This gives the protein CATSYRNNEQFF. The chain uses TRBV24-1 and TRBJ2-1; D remains ambiguous. The CDR3 sequence is 12 residues long. The germline CDR1 and CDR2 sequences are KGHDR and SFDVKD. Trimming removed 6 bases at V and 5 bases at J, with 7 bases between.

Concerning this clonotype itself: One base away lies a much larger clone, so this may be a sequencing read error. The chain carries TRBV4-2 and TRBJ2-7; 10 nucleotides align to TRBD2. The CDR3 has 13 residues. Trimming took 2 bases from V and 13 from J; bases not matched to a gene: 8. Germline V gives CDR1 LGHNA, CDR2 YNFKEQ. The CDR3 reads CASSQTGLARPYF. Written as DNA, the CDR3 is TGTGCCAGCAGCCAAACGGGACTAGCGAGACCTTACTTC.

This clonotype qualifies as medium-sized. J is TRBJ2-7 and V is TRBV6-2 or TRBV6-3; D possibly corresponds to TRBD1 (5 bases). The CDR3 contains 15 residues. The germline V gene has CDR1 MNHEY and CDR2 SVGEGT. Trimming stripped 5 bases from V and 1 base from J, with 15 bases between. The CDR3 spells CASSPTGPRSYEQYF. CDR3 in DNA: TGTGCCAGCAGTCCAACAGGCCCCCGATCCTACGAGCAGTACTTC.

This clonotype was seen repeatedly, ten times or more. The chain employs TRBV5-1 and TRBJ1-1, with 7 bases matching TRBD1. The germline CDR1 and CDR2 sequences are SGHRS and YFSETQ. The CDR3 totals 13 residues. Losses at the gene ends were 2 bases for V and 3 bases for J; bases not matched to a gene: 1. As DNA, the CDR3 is TGCGCCAGCAGCTTCGACAGGGACACTGAAGCTTTCTTT. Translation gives CASSFDRDTEAFF.

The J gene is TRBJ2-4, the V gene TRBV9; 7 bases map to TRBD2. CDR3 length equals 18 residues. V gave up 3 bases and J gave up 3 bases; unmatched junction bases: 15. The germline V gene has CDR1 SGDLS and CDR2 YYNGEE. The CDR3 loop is CASSAAREGSSSKNIQYF. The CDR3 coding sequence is TGTGCCAGCAGCGCGGCCAGGGAGGGTTCTTCAAGCAAAAACATTCAGTACTTC. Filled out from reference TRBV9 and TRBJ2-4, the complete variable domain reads DSGVTQTPKHLITATGQRVTLRCSPRSGDLSVYWYQQSLDQGLQFLIQYYNGEERAKGNILERFSAQQFPDLHSELNLSSLELGDSALYFCASSAAREGSSSKNIQYFGAGTRLSVL.

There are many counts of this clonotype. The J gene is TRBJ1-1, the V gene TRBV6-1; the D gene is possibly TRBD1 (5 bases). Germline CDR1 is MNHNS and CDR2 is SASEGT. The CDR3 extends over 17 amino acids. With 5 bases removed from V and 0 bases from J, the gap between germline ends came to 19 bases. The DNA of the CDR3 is TGTGCCAGCAGTAAAGGGTCCGGGGGAGTCATGAACACTGAAGCTTTCTTT. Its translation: CASSKGSGGVMNTEAFF.

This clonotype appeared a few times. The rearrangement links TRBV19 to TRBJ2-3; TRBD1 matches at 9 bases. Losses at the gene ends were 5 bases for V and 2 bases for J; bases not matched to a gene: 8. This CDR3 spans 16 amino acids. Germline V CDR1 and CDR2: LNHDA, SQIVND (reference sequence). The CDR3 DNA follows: TGTGCCAGTAGTTCCTGGACAGGGGAGTCCACAGATACGCAGTATTTT. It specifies CASSSWTGESTDTQYF.

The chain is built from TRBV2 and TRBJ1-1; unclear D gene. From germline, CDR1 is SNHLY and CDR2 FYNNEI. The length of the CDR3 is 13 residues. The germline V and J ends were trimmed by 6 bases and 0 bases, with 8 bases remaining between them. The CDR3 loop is CASRADMNTEAFF. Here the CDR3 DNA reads TGTGCCAGCAGGGCAGATATGAACACTGAAGCTTTCTTT.